This T cell receptor (beta chain) was recovered during a study of tissue T cells after allogeneic stem cell transplantation. Turning to the study itself: Pathologist H&E review favored samples with visible lymphocytes for sequencing among multiple samples.

CDR3 sequences, V/J genes, frequencies and template counts came from survey-depth TCRbeta sequencing. Libraries were prepared by immunoSEQ multiplex PCR; TCRdb keeps only in-frame clonotypes and omits some of them. The repertoire has about 5,300 clones, over 60% of them found once; the top ten carry roughly 8.2%. Trimming removed 2 bases from V and 4 bases from J, with 8 bases in between. CDR3 length: 13 residues. Germline loops: CDR1 SGHDN, CDR2 FVKESK. Details on this clone: Antigen specificity is unknown.

Overall study findings and caveats: Limitations included a small, clinically heterogeneous cohort and limited sampling depth.

Autopsy tissues included GI tract, liver, skin and lymphoid organs. This rearrangement joins TRBV14 to TRBJ1-2, with D tentatively TRBD1 (6 bases). This clonotype originated in a female donor over 55 with lung cancer. The material was tissue from the colon, obtained at autopsy. Written as DNA, the CDR3 is TGTGCCAGCAGCCAACAGGGGATCTATGGCTACACCTTC. Protein: CASSQQGIYGYTF.